Following are 28 T cell receptor beta chains from one sample sequenced in a study of early T cells in non-severe SARS-CoV-2 infection. TCRdb reprocessed the 5' RACE reads with MiXCR, giving one entry per CDR3 protein. The data contain tens of thousands of distinct CDR3 sequences, more than 6.5% of them singletons. The specimen comprised whole blood, sampled at baseline. These receptors all come from an adult who was a healthcare worker with PCR-confirmed SARS-CoV-2 infection or an uninfected control (not recorded which).

This clonotype was counted many times. The genes are TRBV20-1 and TRBJ2-1; 10 nucleotides line up with TRBD2. The CDR3 runs 15 residues. In germline, CDR1 is DFQATT, CDR2 SNEGSKA (reference sequence). V trimming: 2 bases; J trimming: 2 bases; junction bases outside the gene matches: 3. CDR3 loop: CSARPSGGTYNEQFF. The CDR3 DNA sequence: TGCAGTGCTAGACCTAGCGGGGGAACCTACAATGAGCAGTTCTTC.

This clonotype has more than one count but fewer than ten. The V call is TRBV5-1, the J call TRBJ2-3; 10 positions agree with TRBD2. Germline values: CDR1 SGHRS, CDR2 YFSETQ. V lost 5 bases, J lost 5 bases, and 5 bases stayed unmatched. The CDR3 is 14 amino acids. Here the CDR3 DNA reads TGCGCCAGCAGAGAAGCGGGGGGGCGAGATACGCAGTATTTT. Its protein is CASREAGGRDTQYF.

This clonotype was found a few times. The rearrangement joins TRBV7-9 to TRBJ2-5; maybe TRBD1 (6 bases). Deletions cut 2 bases from V and 2 bases from J, with 21 bases between. The CDR3 is 18 amino acids. Germline V gene lookup returns CDR1 SEHNR and CDR2 FQNEAQ (reference sequence). CDR3 nucleotides: TGTGCCAGCAGCTTAAGAGTGGATAGGGCGACAGGACAAGAGACCCAGTACTTC. Translation gives CASSLRVDRATGQETQYF.

This clonotype was seen ten or more times. The chain carries TRBV15 and TRBJ2-5; the match to TRBD1 covers 7 bases. Trimming took 1 base from V and 0 from J; bases not matched to a gene: 8. CDR1 is LNHNV, CDR2 YYDKDF, per germline (reference sequence). This CDR3 spans 17 amino acids. CDR3 nucleotides: TGTGCCACCAGCAGAGCTGGGACAGACCAGTACCAAGAGACCCAGTACTTC. Its translation: CATSRAGTDQYQETQYF.

A few counts support this clonotype. The chain joins TRBV12-3 or TRBV12-4 to TRBJ2-5; 8 bases agree with TRBD1. The V segment lost 1 base and the J segment 5 bases; nucleotides outside the gene matches: 15. The CDR3 length is 18 residues. The CDR3 is CASSLGRKQGVFTETQYF. In DNA form, the CDR3 reads TGTGCCAGCAGTTTAGGCAGAAAACAGGGGGTTTTTACGGAGACCCAGTACTTC.

The chain carries TRBV7-4 and TRBJ2-3; D is perhaps TRBD2 (5 bases). Trimming took off 6 bases at V and 0 bases at J, with 7 bases between the two ends. The CDR3 runs to 13 residues. Germline lookup yields CDR1 SGHVT and CDR2 SQSDAQ. CDR3 bases: TGTGCCAGCAGAACTAGGAGCACAGATACGCAGTATTTT. It encodes CASRTRSTDTQYF.

The table lists this clonotype with a few counts. DNA of the CDR3: TGCAGTGCTAGATCTGCAGGGGGCGACACCGGGGAGCTGTTTTTT. Protein sequence: CSARSAGGDTGELFF. V and J are TRBV20-1 and TRBJ2-2, with 8 bases identical to TRBD1. There are 15 residues in the CDR3. The germline V gene encodes CDR1 DFQATT and CDR2 SNEGSKA (reference sequence). J lost 3 bases, V lost 2 bases, and 5 bases had no gene match.

This clonotype has just a few counts. The chain carries TRBV7-6 and TRBJ2-3; D is uncertain. CDR3 length: 15 residues. Trimming shortened V by 5 bases and J by 9 bases, and 21 bases separated the two germline ends. CDR1 is SGHVS, CDR2 FNYEAQ, per germline. CDR3 nucleotides: TGTGCCAGCAGCCACTCCGGGCTGTCTATAGGCACGCAGTATTTT. Protein sequence: CASSHSGLSIGTQYF.

This clonotype was counted a few times. The chain links TRBV12-3 or TRBV12-4 to TRBJ2-5, with D unresolved. Trimming shortened V by 6 bases and J by 3 bases, and 8 bases separated the two germline ends. CDR3 length equals 12 residues. DNA for the CDR3: TGTGCCAGCAGCACACGAAAAGAGACCCAGTACTTC. Translation gives CASSTRKETQYF.

The rearrangement uses TRBV3-1 and TRBJ2-3, with D unclear. The V end lost 3 bases, the J end lost 3 bases, and 4 bases lay between the germline ends. Germline loops: CDR1 LGHDT, CDR2 YNNKEL (reference sequence). The CDR3 contains 12 residues. The CDR3 loop reads CASSQQTDTQYF. In nucleotides, the CDR3 is TGTGCCAGCAGCCAGCAGACAGATACGCAGTATTTT.

This clonotype was detected ten times or more. The chain uses TRBV7-2 and TRBJ1-5, with D possibly TRBD1 on 6 matching bases. Trimming took 2 bases from V and 0 from J, leaving 8 bases between them. Germline V CDR1 and CDR2: SGHTA, FQGNSA. The CDR3 contains 15 residues. CDR3 amino acids: CASSLQGHSNQPQHF. CDR3 DNA: TGTGCCAGCAGCTTACAGGGGCATAGCAATCAGCCCCAGCATTTT.

Ten or more counts support this clonotype. This rearrangement joins TRBV27 to TRBJ1-3, with a possible D match to TRBD1 (6 bases). The V and J ends lost 6 bases and 6 bases respectively, with 15 bases between them. The CDR3 loop spans 14 amino acids. CDR1 is MNHEY and CDR2 is SMNVEV in the germline V gene (reference sequence). CDR3 nucleotide sequence: TGTGCCAGCAGGCCGACAGGCGCCGTAAACACCATATATTTT. Its translation: CASRPTGAVNTIYF.

This clonotype has a handful of counts. The chain joins TRBV29-1 to TRBJ1-1, with D unclear. Trimming stripped 3 bases from V and 10 bases from J, with 12 bases between. Per the germline V gene, CDR1 is SQVTM and CDR2 is ANQGSEA. The CDR3 totals 11 residues. CDR3 DNA sequence: TGCAGCGTTGAGAACGGGGATCGAGCTTTCTTT. Its translation is CSVENGDRAFF.

This clonotype came up a few times. The V gene is TRBV28, the J gene TRBJ2-2; D may be TRBD2 (5 bases). The CDR3 is made up of 14 amino acids. CDR1 and CDR2 (germline): MDHEN, SYDVKM. The V end was cut by 5 bases, the J end by 7 bases, with 14 bases between. The CDR3 loop is CASSLQKRGGELFF. The DNA of the CDR3 is TGTGCCAGCAGTCTTCAAAAACGGGGCGGGGAGCTGTTTTTT.

At least ten counts were recorded for this clonotype. The rearrangement joins TRBV6-5 to TRBJ1-1; TRBD1 is a possible D gene (6 bases). CDR3 length equals 14 residues. CDR1 MNHEY and CDR2 SVGAGI come from the germline V gene. Trimming pared 6 bases from V and 7 bases from J, leaving 18 bases between. The CDR3 region is CASRLRSGADEAFF. DNA of the CDR3: TGTGCCAGCAGGCTCAGGTCGGGGGCTGATGAAGCTTTCTTT.

This clonotype was found many times. This chain connects TRBV7-9 to TRBJ2-6; D is ambiguous. Looked up from germline, CDR1 is SEHNR and CDR2 is FQNEAQ (reference sequence). V was clipped by 7 bases and J by 3 bases, with 10 bases between them. The CDR3 extends over 14 amino acids. The CDR3: CASTPFSGANVLTF. DNA of the CDR3: TGTGCCAGCACCCCCTTTAGTGGGGCCAACGTCCTGACTTTC.

In this sample, this clonotype turned up a few times. The genes are TRBV7-2 and TRBJ1-4, with a possible D match to TRBD1 (6 bases). This CDR3 spans 14 amino acids. Per germline, CDR1 SGHTA and CDR2 FQGNSA. V was cut by 5 bases and J by 5 bases, with 12 bases left in between. This chain's CDR3 is CASSVRGGNEKLFF. CDR3 in DNA: TGTGCCAGCAGCGTCAGGGGCGGGAATGAAAAACTGTTTTTT.

In this sample, this clonotype turned up a few times. The rearrangement joins TRBV18 to TRBJ2-7, with D perhaps matching TRBD1 or TRBD2 (5 bases each). The V end was cut by 3 bases, the J end by 4 bases, with 10 bases between. Germline CDR1 reads KGHSH; CDR2 reads LQKENI. This CDR3 has 13 amino acids. The DNA of the CDR3 is TGTGCCAGCTCACCGAGGGACCTTTACGAGCAGTACTTC. Encoded protein: CASSPRDLYEQYF.

This clonotype showed up many times. The chain carries TRBV20-1 and TRBJ1-1; TRBD1 matches at 9 bases. This CDR3 is 13 amino acids long. Germline-derived CDR1 and CDR2 are DFQATT and SNEGSKA (reference sequence). Trimming at V came to 1 base and at J to 5 bases, leaving 2 bases not matched to a gene. In DNA form, the CDR3 reads TGCAGTGCTAGAGCGGGGACAGGGACTGAAGCTTTCTTT. Amino acids: CSARAGTGTEAFF.

This clonotype was seen ten or more times. The chain carries TRBV7-2 and TRBJ2-7; 8 positions match TRBD1. The CDR3 has 13 residues. Germline values: CDR1 SGHTA, CDR2 FQGNSA. V was clipped by 5 bases and J by 6 bases; unmatched bases: 6. The CDR3 is CASSPQGAGEQYF. In DNA form, the CDR3 reads TGTGCCAGCAGCCCCCAGGGGGCTGGCGAGCAGTACTTC.

This clonotype was picked up many times. The chain recombines TRBV5-1 with TRBJ2-3, with D unresolved. CDR3 length: 13 residues. CDR1 and CDR2 from the germline V gene are SGHRS and YFSETQ. V was trimmed by 0 bases and J by 4 bases, leaving 6 bases between them. The CDR3 loop is CASSLEGSDTQYF. In nucleotides, the CDR3 is TGCGCCAGCAGCTTGGAAGGATCAGATACGCAGTATTTT.

This clonotype was seen ten or more times. The chain joins TRBV27 to TRBJ2-1; either TRBD1 or TRBD2 may supply D (5 bases each). CDR1 and CDR2 from the germline V gene are MNHEY and SMNVEV (reference sequence). Trimming stripped 10 bases from V and 12 bases from J, with 25 bases between. The CDR3 is 14 amino acids. The CDR3 loop is CATKRTGGWVRQFF. The CDR3 nucleotides are TGTGCCACCAAACGAACAGGAGGATGGGTTAGGCAGTTCTTC.

The sample holds many counts of this clonotype. Written as DNA, the CDR3 is TGCGCCAGCAGCTTGGGCGACCGGGGTCCAGAGACCCAGTACTTC. Protein sequence: CASSLGDRGPETQYF. The chain recombines TRBV5-1 with TRBJ2-5; D is possibly TRBD2 (5 bases). In germline, CDR1 is SGHRS, CDR2 YFSETQ. The CDR3 covers 15 residues. The germline V and J ends were trimmed by 0 bases and 4 bases, with 13 bases remaining between them.

This clonotype was counted between two and nine times. The chain joins TRBV12-3 or TRBV12-4 to TRBJ1-5; 7 bases agree with TRBD1. This CDR3 has 14 residues. Trimming cost V 6 bases and J 5 bases; bases outside gene matches: 7. The CDR3 DNA reads TGTGCCAGCAGACTAAGACAGGGCCATCAGCCCCAGCATTTT. This codes for CASRLRQGHQPQHF.

The V gene is TRBV19, the J gene TRBJ2-7; 7 nucleotides agree with TRBD2. The CDR3 extends over 15 amino acids. Germline-derived CDR1 and CDR2 are LNHDA and SQIVND (reference sequence). Trimming removed 2 bases from V and 0 bases from J; junction bases left unmatched: 4. CDR3 sequence reads: CASSITAGYSYEQYF. The CDR3 DNA sequence: TGTGCCAGTAGTATAACAGCGGGATACTCCTACGAGCAGTACTTC. The full variable domain, its missing parts supplied by reference TRBV19 and TRBJ2-7, is DGGITQSPKYLFRKEGQNVTLSCEQNLNHDAMYWYRQDPGQGLRLIYYSQIVNDFQKGDIAEGYSVSREKKESFPLTVTSAQKNPTAFYLCASSITAGYSYEQYFGPGTRLTVT.

This clonotype was observed a few times. The chain employs TRBV11-2 and TRBJ2-7; D uncertain. The CDR3 is 13 residues long. Germline CDR1 reads SGHAT; CDR2 reads FQNNGV. V was cut by 5 bases and J by 1 base, with 9 bases left in between. The CDR3 sequence: CASSPDASYEQYF. The CDR3 DNA follows: TGTGCCAGCAGCCCAGACGCTTCCTACGAGCAGTACTTC.

Of note for this clonotype: With a much larger clone just one base away, this may be a read error. This chain uses TRBV20-1 with TRBJ2-3, with D possibly TRBD1 on 7 matching bases. CDR3 length: 15 residues. Germline-derived CDR1 and CDR2 are DFQATT and SNEGSKA (reference sequence). V was shortened by 8 bases and J by 0 bases, with 18 bases between the two germline ends. Here the CDR3 DNA reads TGCAGTCGCCCGGTGGAGGGGGCTAGCACAGATACGCAGTATTTT. Protein product: CSRPVEGASTDTQYF.

There are a few counts of this clonotype. The chain carries TRBV6-6 and TRBJ2-7; TRBD1 is a possible D gene (5 bases). This CDR3 contains 12 residues. Trimming pared 5 bases from V and 3 bases from J, leaving 8 bases between. From germline, CDR1 is MNHNY and CDR2 SVGAGI (reference sequence). The CDR3 here is CASSDQGYEQYF. CDR3 DNA sequence: TGTGCCAGCAGTGACCAGGGCTACGAGCAGTACTTC.